A selection of T cell receptor beta chains follows, all from one sample in a study of cytomegalovirus exposure and HLA in healthy donors. The assay was immunoSEQ multiplex PCR, and TCRdb's table has in-frame clones only and misses some. In the table there are 250,000 to 350,000 clones, roughly 89% of which are singletons. The sequenced material came from PBMCs. The receptors shown here come from a young woman in good health and CMV-seronegative. The CDR3 runs from the conserved cysteine through the conserved F or W. D genes are given only for firm matches. The size of a clone is reported for some rows only, either as once, few or many, or as a class for expanded clones.

v_call: TRBV27; clone_size: few; d_call: TRBD1; j_call: TRBJ1-2; cdr3_nt: TGTGCCAGCAGTTTCTCTGACAGGGTCGATGGCTACACCTTC; cdr3_aa: CASSFSDRVDGYTF
v_call: TRBV27; clone_size: NA; d_call: TRBD2; j_call: TRBJ2-7; cdr3_nt: TGTGCCAGCTCGGGACTAGCGGGCGGCTACGAGCAGTACTTC; cdr3_aa: CASSGLAGGYEQYF
v_call: TRBV19; clone_size: NA; d_call: TRBD1; j_call: TRBJ1-5; cdr3_nt: TGTGCCAGTAGTCGTCAGACAGGGAGCAATCAGCCCCAGCATTTT; cdr3_aa: CASSRQTGSNQPQHF
v_call: TRBV18; clone_size: NA; d_call: TRBD2; j_call: TRBJ2-1; cdr3_nt: TGTGCCAGCTCACCCCTAGCGGGGAGAGATAATGAGCAGTTCTTC; cdr3_aa: CASSPLAGRDNEQFF
v_call: TRBV28; clone_size: NA; d_call: TRBD1; j_call: TRBJ1-4; cdr3_nt: TGTGCCAGCAGTAATTTGGGACAGGGGGACGAAAAACTGTTTTTT; cdr3_aa: CASSNLGQGDEKLFF
v_call: TRBV7-3; clone_size: NA; d_call: TRBD1; j_call: TRBJ2-3; cdr3_nt: TGTGCCAGCAGCCCCCGGCAGGGGGCAGATACGCAGTATTTT; cdr3_aa: CASSPRQGADTQYF
v_call: TRBV27; clone_size: NA; d_call: NA; j_call: TRBJ2-3; cdr3_nt: TGTGCCAGCAGTTTAGAGCCCGGGAGCACAGATACGCAGTATTTT; cdr3_aa: CASSLEPGSTDTQYF
v_call: TRBV6-4; clone_size: NA; d_call: NA; j_call: TRBJ1-5; cdr3_nt: TGTGCCAGCAGTGCCTCCCCGGGGGTCAATCAGCCCCAGCATTTT; cdr3_aa: CASSASPGVNQPQHF
v_call: TRBV4-1; clone_size: NA; d_call: NA; j_call: TRBJ1-5; cdr3_nt: TGCGCCAGCAGCCAGGGGGGAAGCCAGCCCCAGCATTTT; cdr3_aa: CASSQGGSQPQHF
v_call: TRBV9; clone_size: NA; d_call: NA; j_call: TRBJ1-2; cdr3_nt: TGTGCCAGCAGCGTAGGGACAGAGCCCTATGGCTACACCTTC; cdr3_aa: CASSVGTEPYGYTF
v_call: TRBV10-3; clone_size: NA; d_call: TRBD1; j_call: TRBJ1-1; cdr3_nt: TGTGCCATCCGTTGGACAGGGAGGGACACTGAAGCTTTCTTT; cdr3_aa: CAIRWTGRDTEAFF
v_call: TRBV7-8; clone_size: NA; d_call: NA; j_call: TRBJ2-3; cdr3_nt: TGTGCCAGCAGCTTCGGGGACACCACCACAGATACGCAGTATTTT; cdr3_aa: CASSFGDTTTDTQYF
v_call: TRBV7-2; clone_size: once; d_call: TRBD1; j_call: TRBJ1-4; cdr3_nt: TGTGCCAGCAGCTCCGCTGTGGGACAGGGTAATGAAAAACTGTTTTTT; cdr3_aa: CASSSAVGQGNEKLFF
v_call: TRBV4-2; clone_size: NA; d_call: TRBD2; j_call: TRBJ2-5; cdr3_nt: TGTGCCAGCAGCCAAGGATTACGGACTAGCGGTGAAGAGACCCAGTACTTC; cdr3_aa: CASSQGLRTSGEETQYF
v_call: TRBV23-1; clone_size: once; d_call: TRBD1; j_call: TRBJ2-7; cdr3_nt: TGCGCCAGCACAGGGACAGCCGAGCAGTACTTC; cdr3_aa: CASTGTAEQYF
v_call: TRBV4-3; clone_size: NA; d_call: TRBD2; j_call: TRBJ2-7; cdr3_nt: TGCGCCAGCAGCTACTCCCTAGCGGGAGAAGACTACGAGCAGTACTTC; cdr3_aa: CASSYSLAGEDYEQYF
v_call: TRBV27; clone_size: once; d_call: NA; j_call: TRBJ2-7; cdr3_nt: TGTGCCAGCAGTTTTATGCGGGATGCCTACGAGCAGTACTTC; cdr3_aa: CASSFMRDAYEQYF
v_call: TRBV10-3; clone_size: NA; d_call: TRBD1; j_call: TRBJ1-2; cdr3_nt: TGTGCCATCAGTGAGCCGGCACGGACAGGGGGGAACTATGGCTACACCTTC; cdr3_aa: CAISEPARTGGNYGYTF
v_call: TRBV6-6; clone_size: NA; d_call: NA; j_call: TRBJ1-3; cdr3_nt: TGTGCCAGCACCACCGACAGGTCCTCTGGAAACACCATATATTTT; cdr3_aa: CASTTDRSSGNTIYF
v_call: TRBV11-2; clone_size: once; d_call: NA; j_call: TRBJ2-4; cdr3_nt: TGTGCCAGCAGCTTAGAGCAGGGGCCGGCGAGAAACATTCAGTACTTC; cdr3_aa: CASSLEQGPARNIQYF
v_call: TRBV5-1; clone_size: NA; d_call: TRBD2; j_call: TRBJ2-1; cdr3_nt: TGCGCCAGCAGCTTCTCTAGCGGGAGTGTAACAATGGGGCAGTTCTTC; cdr3_aa: CASSFSSGSVTMGQFF
v_call: TRBV2; clone_size: NA; d_call: TRBD1; j_call: TRBJ1-1; cdr3_nt: TGTGCCAGCAGTGAAGCGGGACAGTACGGCACTGAAGCTTTCTTT; cdr3_aa: CASSEAGQYGTEAFF
v_call: TRBV11-1; clone_size: NA; d_call: TRBD1; j_call: TRBJ2-5; cdr3_nt: TGTGCCAGCAGCCCCCGGGACAGGGGAGTTGGGACCCAGTACTTC; cdr3_aa: CASSPRDRGVGTQYF
v_call: TRBV7-2; clone_size: NA; d_call: TRBD2; j_call: TRBJ2-1; cdr3_nt: TGTGCCAGCAGCTTAGCTAGCGGGGCCGGTTCCTACAATGAGCAGTTCTTC; cdr3_aa: CASSLASGAGSYNEQFF
v_call: TRBV28; clone_size: once; d_call: TRBD1; j_call: TRBJ1-1; cdr3_nt: TGTGCCAGCACCGCCGAGGGGGCCGTAGAGAACACTGAAGCTTTCTTT; cdr3_aa: CASTAEGAVENTEAFF
v_call: TRBV2; clone_size: NA; d_call: NA; j_call: TRBJ2-3; cdr3_nt: TGTGCCAGCAGTCCCTTAACAGGGATTGGCACAGATACGCAGTATTTT; cdr3_aa: CASSPLTGIGTDTQYF
v_call: TRBV5-1; clone_size: NA; d_call: NA; j_call: TRBJ1-1; cdr3_nt: TGCGCCAGCAGCTTGGGGGTCATAGCGAACACTGAAGCTTTCTTT; cdr3_aa: CASSLGVIANTEAFF
v_call: TRBV18; clone_size: NA; d_call: NA; j_call: TRBJ1-2; cdr3_nt: TGTGCCAGCTCACCGATACCGGGACAAGTGGCTCATGGCTACACCTTC; cdr3_aa: CASSPIPGQVAHGYTF
v_call: TRBV6-5; clone_size: NA; d_call: TRBD2; j_call: TRBJ2-1; cdr3_nt: TGTGCCAGCAGTTACTTACTAGCGGGAGGGCCTGATGAGCAGTTCTTC; cdr3_aa: CASSYLLAGGPDEQFF
v_call: TRBV28; clone_size: NA; d_call: NA; j_call: TRBJ1-2; cdr3_nt: TGTGCCAGCAGTTTCAGGGTAACTGGCTACACCTTC; cdr3_aa: CASSFRVTGYTF
v_call: TRBV27; clone_size: once; d_call: TRBD2; j_call: TRBJ2-1; cdr3_nt: TGTGCCAGCACCAACCTAGCGGCATACAATGAGCAGTTCTTC; cdr3_aa: CASTNLAAYNEQFF